Here is one T cell receptor (beta chain) with its context. What antigen it recognizes has not been identified. This is likely an artifact of a read error, given a far larger clone one base away. The CDR3 spans 16 residues, from the cysteine through the phenylalanine. Just CDR3 DNA is preserved here, 48 bases in frame from base 1. This sample was included in a study of low-dose radiotherapy and immunotherapy resistance in tumors (dated by TCRdb to the early 2020s). Background for the entire study: Patients in Cohort 1 were given 0.5 Gy per fraction every 2 weeks, and the prescribed total PTV dose was 6.5 Gy. The translational analysis covered eight patients: three from the first dose cohort and the first five from the second dose cohort. Intravenous cyclophosphamide at 200 mg/m2 was administered every two weeks, one day ahead of each radiation and immunotherapy administration. Nivolumab was administered intravenously as a 240 mg flat dose every two weeks, and ipilimumab was administered intravenously at 1 mg/kg every six weeks. In Cohort 2, 1 Gy per fraction was delivered every two weeks, for a total of 13 Gy over 26 weeks. Trial participants were not randomized into treatment groups. Starting on cycle 1 day 1, patients took 300 mg of aspirin by mouth once daily for four cycles.

The time point label for this specimen denotes: after trial treatment. The treatment or condition tag for this specimen amounts to: LDRT plus nivolumab, ipilimumab, low-dose cyclophosphamide and aspirin (RACIN trial). The donors came from RACIN, which was a single-arm phase I dose-escalation trial that paired nivolumab and ipilimumab with aspirin, low-dose cyclophosphamide and low-dose radiotherapy. Patients with advanced, TIL-negative solid tumors were considered eligible. Sequenced using an Illumina HiSeq 2500. First-strand cDNA was synthesized using Superscript III and a set of TRAV- and TRBV-specific primers, so that both TCRalpha and TCRbeta chains were covered. An approximately 20-cycle PCR with Phusion amplified the TCRs, pairing a constant-region primer with the adapter that was attached to the V primers. Isolated mRNA was amplified with the MessageAmp II aRNA Amplification Kit, using an approximately 16-hour in vitro transcription at 37°C. The Dynabeads mRNA DIRECT Purification Kit was used to isolate mRNA for TCR sequencing. Indexed Illumina adapters were added in a second Phusion PCR of roughly 25 cycles, and the PCR products were purified with AMPure XP beads. Turning to the authors' computational methods: Custom Perl scripts were used to pool TCR sequences that encoded the same protein, to remove out-of-frame sequences, and to calculate the abundance of each clonotype. Any TCR sequence supported by only a single read was excluded from analysis. Repertoire metrics included Shannon entropy, Gini index, clonality, richness, and frequency of TCRs shared between repertoires. Through fastp at Q25 and MiXCR, TCRdb rebuilt clones from the public reads, retaining in-frame beta chains. Records with the same CDR3 protein are collapsed into one entry carrying the most frequent genes and DNA. The V and J calls, along with clone size, are taken from TCRdb and not from the paper's own processing. This sample is represented by tens of thousands of distinct CDR3 sequences; about 25% of them were singletons. Together, the top ten hold around a tenth of the sample.

The sequenced sample was PBMCs, obtained after low-dose radiotherapy plus immunotherapy. The chain is encoded by TRBV12-1 joined to TRBJ2-7; the DNA was not used to check the table's D call, TRBD1. TRBV12-1 is a pseudogene. This clonotype was sampled from a male donor with prostate cancer. The DNA reads as follows: TGTGCCAGCAGCCTAACCCCGGGAAGCAGGGTTCCCGAGCAGTACTTC. Translated, it reads CASSLTPGSRVPEQYF.